This T cell receptor (beta chain) was documented in a study of beta chain features in type 1 diabetes. Every isolated RNA sample was fully reverse transcribed, so sequencing captured expressed TCRB transcripts. Here immunoSEQ multiplex PCR was the method, and the copy in TCRdb shows in-frame clones only, minus some. The data hold 160,000 or so clones, with approximately 9.1% observed a single time. The CDR3 length is 14 residues. Germline V gene lookup returns CDR1 LGHNA and CDR2 YSLEER. The germline V and J ends were trimmed by 2 bases and 1 base, with 6 bases remaining between them. Sequenced: central memory CD4+ T cells from blood. The clonotype originates from a woman in her late teens or twenties in good health. V is TRBV4-3 and J is TRBJ2-1, with D uncertain. The CDR3 DNA sequence: TGCGCCAGCAGCCAAAGAGTTTCCTACAATGAGCAGTTCTTC. Amino acid sequence: CASSQRVSYNEQFF.